This TCR beta chain was identified during a study of vaccination and CD4 T cells after COVID-19. Study-level background: Convalescent participants consisted of six males and four females, two being Hispanic. Findings and limits, study-wide: The great majority, 304 of 307 vaccine-specific clones, proved spike mono-reactive in convalescent patients. Going from approximately 21 to 40, median SARS-CoV-2-reactive clonotypes did not rise significantly.

The Oncomine TCR Beta short-read assay was applied to DNA of cultured CD4+ T cells. TCRdb itself ran the PCR reads through MiXCR, one entry per CDR3 protein. The data show fewer than 18,000 distinct CDR3 sequences, about 53% seen once. Germline V gene sequence: CDR1 MNHNS, CDR2 SASEGT. The CDR3 is made up of 16 amino acids. Trimming cost V 5 bases and J 3 bases, with 16 bases left between them. As to this clonotype: Its cognate antigen is unknown.

Treatment given: approximately nine-day PBMC culture with coronavirus spike peptide pools or control peptides (ViraFEST assay). Specimen: CD4+ T cells from blood, cultured in vitro. The chain has TRBV6-1 and TRBJ2-2; perhaps D is TRBD1 or TRBD2 (5 bases each). The sequence was collected from a human donor who had recovered from COVID-19. CDR3 amino acids: CASSRGVQGHTGELFF. The CDR3 region has the DNA TGTGCCAGCAGTCGAGGTGTCCAGGGACACACCGGGGAGCTGTTTTTT.